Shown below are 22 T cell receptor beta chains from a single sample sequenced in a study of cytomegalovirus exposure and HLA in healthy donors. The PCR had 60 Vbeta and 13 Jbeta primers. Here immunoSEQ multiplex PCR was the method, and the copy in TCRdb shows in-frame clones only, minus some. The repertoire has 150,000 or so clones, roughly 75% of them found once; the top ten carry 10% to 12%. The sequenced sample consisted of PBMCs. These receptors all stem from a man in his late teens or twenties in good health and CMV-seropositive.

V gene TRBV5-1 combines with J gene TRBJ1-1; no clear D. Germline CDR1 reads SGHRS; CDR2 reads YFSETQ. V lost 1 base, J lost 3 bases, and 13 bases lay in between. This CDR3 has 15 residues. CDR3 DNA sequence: TGCGCCAGCAGCTTGTCAGGCGCATCCTACACTGAAGCTTTCTTT. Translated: CASSLSGASYTEAFF.

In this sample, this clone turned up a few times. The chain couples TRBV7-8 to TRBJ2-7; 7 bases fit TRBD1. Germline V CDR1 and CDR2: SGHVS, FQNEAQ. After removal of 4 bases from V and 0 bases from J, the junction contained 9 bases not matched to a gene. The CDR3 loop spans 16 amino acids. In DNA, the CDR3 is TGTGCCAGCAGCTCAACCGGGACAGCTGTCTCCTACGAGCAGTACTTC. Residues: CASSSTGTAVSYEQYF.

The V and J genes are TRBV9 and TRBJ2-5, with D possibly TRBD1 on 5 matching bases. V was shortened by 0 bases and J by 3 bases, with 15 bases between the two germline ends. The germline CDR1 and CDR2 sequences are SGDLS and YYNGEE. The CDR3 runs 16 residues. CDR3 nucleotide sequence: TGTGCCAGCAGCGTAGAGGGGATAAACAACAAAGAGACCCAGTACTTC. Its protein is CASSVEGINNKETQYF.

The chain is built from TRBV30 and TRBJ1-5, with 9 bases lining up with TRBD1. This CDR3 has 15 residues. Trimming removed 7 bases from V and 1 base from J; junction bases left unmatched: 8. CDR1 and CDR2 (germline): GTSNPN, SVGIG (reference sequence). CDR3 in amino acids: CALSGTGLSNQPQHF. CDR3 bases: TGTGCCTTGTCCGGGACAGGGCTCAGCAATCAGCCCCAGCATTTT.

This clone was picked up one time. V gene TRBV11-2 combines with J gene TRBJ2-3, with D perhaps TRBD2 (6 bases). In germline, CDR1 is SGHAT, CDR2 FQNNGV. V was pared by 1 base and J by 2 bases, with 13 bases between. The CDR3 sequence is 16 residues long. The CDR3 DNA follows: TGTGCCAGCAGCTTAGCTGCTAGCGCCAACACAGATACGCAGTATTTT. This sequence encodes CASSLAASANTDTQYF.

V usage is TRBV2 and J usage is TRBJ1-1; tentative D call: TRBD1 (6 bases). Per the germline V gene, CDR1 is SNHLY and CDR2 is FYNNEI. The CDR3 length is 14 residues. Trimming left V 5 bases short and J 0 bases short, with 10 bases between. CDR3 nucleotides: TGTGCCAGCAGTCCTTGGACAGTGAACACTGAAGCTTTCTTT. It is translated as CASSPWTVNTEAFF. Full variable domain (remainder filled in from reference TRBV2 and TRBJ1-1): EPEVTQTPSHQVTQMGQEVILRCVPISNHLYFYWYRQILGQKVEFLVSFYNNEISEKSEIFDDQFSVERPDGSNFTLKIRSTKLEDSAMYFCASSPWTVNTEAFFGQGTRLTVV.

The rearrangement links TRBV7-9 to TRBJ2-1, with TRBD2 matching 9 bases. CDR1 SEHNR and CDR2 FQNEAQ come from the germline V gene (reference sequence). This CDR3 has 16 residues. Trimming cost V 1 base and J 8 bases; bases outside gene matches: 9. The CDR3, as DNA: TGTGCCAGCAGCTTAGGTGGGACTAGCACCATCCATGAGCAGTTCTTC. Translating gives CASSLGGTSTIHEQFF.

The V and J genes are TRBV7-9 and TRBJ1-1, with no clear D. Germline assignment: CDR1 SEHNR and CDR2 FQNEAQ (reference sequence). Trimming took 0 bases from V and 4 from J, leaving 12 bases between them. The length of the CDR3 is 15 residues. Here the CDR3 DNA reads TGTGCCAGCAGCTTAGCGTGGAGAAGCGGCACTGAAGCTTTCTTT. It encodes CASSLAWRSGTEAFF.

The CDR3 bases are TGTGCCAGCAGTCAACTCGGGACAGGGTCCTACGAGCAGTACTTC. It specifies CASSQLGTGSYEQYF. The rearrangement joins TRBV28 to TRBJ2-7; 9 nucleotides align to TRBD1. This CDR3 is built from 15 residues. Looked up from germline, CDR1 is MDHEN and CDR2 is SYDVKM. V lost 5 bases to trimming and J lost 1 base; unmatched junction nucleotides: 6.

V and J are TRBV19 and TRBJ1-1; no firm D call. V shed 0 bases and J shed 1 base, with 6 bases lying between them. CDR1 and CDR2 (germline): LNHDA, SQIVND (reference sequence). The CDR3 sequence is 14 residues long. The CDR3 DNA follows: TGTGCCAGTAGTATAGATCTAGGGAACACTGAAGCTTTCTTT. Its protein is CASSIDLGNTEAFF. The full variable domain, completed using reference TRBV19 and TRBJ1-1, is DGGITQSPKYLFRKEGQNVTLSCEQNLNHDAMYWYRQDPGQGLRLIYYSQIVNDFQKGDIAEGYSVSREKKESFPLTVTSAQKNPTAFYLCASSIDLGNTEAFFGQGTRLTVV.

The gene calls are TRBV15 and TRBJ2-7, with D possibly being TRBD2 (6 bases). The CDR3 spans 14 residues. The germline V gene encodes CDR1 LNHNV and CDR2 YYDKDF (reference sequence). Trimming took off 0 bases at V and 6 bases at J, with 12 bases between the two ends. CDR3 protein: CATSRETRRSEQYF. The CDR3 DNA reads TGTGCCACCAGCAGAGAGACTAGGAGGAGCGAGCAGTACTTC.

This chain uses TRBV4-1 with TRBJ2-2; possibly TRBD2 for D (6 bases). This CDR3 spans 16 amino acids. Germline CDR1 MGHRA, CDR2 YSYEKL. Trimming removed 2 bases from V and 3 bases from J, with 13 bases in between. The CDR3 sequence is CASSQKGAGYTGELFF. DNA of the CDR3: TGCGCCAGCAGCCAAAAAGGGGCGGGATACACCGGGGAGCTGTTTTTT.

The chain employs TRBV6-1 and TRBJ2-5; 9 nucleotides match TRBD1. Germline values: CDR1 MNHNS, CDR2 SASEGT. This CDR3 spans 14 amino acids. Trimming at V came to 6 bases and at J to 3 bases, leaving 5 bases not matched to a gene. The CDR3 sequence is CASSRDRVKETQYF. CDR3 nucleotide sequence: TGTGCCAGCAGCCGGGACAGGGTAAAAGAGACCCAGTACTTC.

The CDR3 DNA follows: TGTGCCAGCAGCTCACGTATAGCGGGAGCAAGCAGCTCCTACAATGAGCAGTTCTTC. Its translation is CASSSRIAGASSSYNEQFF. The chain employs TRBV4-2 and TRBJ2-1; 9 bases line up with TRBD2. CDR1 and CDR2 from the germline V gene are LGHNA and YNFKEQ. The CDR3 totals 19 residues. Unmatched junction bases numbered 14, after V lost 5 bases and J lost 0 bases.

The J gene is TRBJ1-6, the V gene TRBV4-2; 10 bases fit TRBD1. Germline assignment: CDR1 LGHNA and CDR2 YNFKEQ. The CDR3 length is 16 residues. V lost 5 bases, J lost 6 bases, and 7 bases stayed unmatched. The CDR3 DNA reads TGTGCCAGCAGCGGGACGACAGGGGGCATTAATTCACCCCTCCACTTT. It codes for CASSGTTGGINSPLHF.

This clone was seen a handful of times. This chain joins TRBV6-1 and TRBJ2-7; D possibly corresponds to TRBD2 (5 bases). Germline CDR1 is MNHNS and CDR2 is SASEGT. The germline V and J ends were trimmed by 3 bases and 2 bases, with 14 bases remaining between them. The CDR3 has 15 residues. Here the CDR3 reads CASSDGRGSTYEQYF. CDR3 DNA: TGTGCCAGCAGTGATGGACGGGGATCAACCTACGAGCAGTACTTC.

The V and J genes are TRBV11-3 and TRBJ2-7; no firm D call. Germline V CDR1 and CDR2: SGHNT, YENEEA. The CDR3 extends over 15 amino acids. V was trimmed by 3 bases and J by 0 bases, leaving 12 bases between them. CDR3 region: CASSLGAASSYEQYF. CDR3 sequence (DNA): TGTGCCAGCAGCTTGGGTGCGGCCAGCTCCTACGAGCAGTACTTC.

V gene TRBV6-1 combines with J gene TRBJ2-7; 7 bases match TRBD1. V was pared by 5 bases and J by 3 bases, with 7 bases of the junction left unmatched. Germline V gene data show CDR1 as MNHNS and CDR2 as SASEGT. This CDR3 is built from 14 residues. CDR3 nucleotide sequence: TGTGCCAGCAGTCCCCGGGACAGAAACTACGAGCAGTACTTC. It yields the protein CASSPRDRNYEQYF.

This CDR3 is CASSPDRARGYTF. As DNA, the CDR3 is TGTGCCAGCAGCCCTGACAGGGCGAGGGGCTACACCTTC. The chain uses TRBV11-2 and TRBJ1-2; TRBD1 matches 7 bases. V shed 5 bases, J shed 8 bases, and the junction held 8 bases outside the gene matches. CDR1 SGHAT and CDR2 FQNNGV come from the germline V gene. CDR3 length: 13 residues. Supplemented by reference TRBV11-2 and TRBJ1-2, the full variable domain reads EAGVAQSPRYKIIEKRQSVAFWCNPISGHATLYWYQQILGQGPKLLIQFQNNGVVDDSQLPKDRFSAERLKGVDSTLKIQPAKLEDSAVYLCASSPDRARGYTFGSGTRLTVV.

CDR3 bases: TGTGCCAGCAGCTCACGTAGCGGGATTAGGAACGAGCAGTACTTC. Translation gives CASSSRSGIRNEQYF. The rearrangement links TRBV7-9 to TRBJ2-7, with 8 bases identical to TRBD2. Germline-derived CDR1 and CDR2 are SEHNR and FQNEAQ (reference sequence). J lost 5 bases, V lost 4 bases, and 10 bases had no gene match. The CDR3 extends over 15 amino acids.

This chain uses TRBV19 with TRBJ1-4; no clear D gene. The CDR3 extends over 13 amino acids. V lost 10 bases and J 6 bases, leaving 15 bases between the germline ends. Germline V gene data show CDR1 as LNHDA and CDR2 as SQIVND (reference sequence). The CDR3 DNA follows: TGTGCCACCAGGCGGGAGAAAGATGAAAAACTGTTTTTT. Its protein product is CATRREKDEKLFF.

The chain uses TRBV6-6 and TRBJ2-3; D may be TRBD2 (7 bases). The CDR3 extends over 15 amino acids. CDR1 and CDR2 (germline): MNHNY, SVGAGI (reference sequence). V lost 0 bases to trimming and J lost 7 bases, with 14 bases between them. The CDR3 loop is CASSYSGGQGNTQYF. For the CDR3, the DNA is TGTGCCAGCAGTTACTCGGGAGGGCAGGGGAATACGCAGTATTTT.